The entry below gives a single T cell receptor beta chain sequence along with its context. What it binds is not known. This sample is part of a study of regulatory dendritic cells for organ transplantation. Sequenced by immunoSEQ multiplex PCR; TCRdb stores in-frame clones only, minus some. The repertoire holds some 11,000 clones, 75% seen once, with 2% to 3% in the top ten. The CDR3 length is 17 residues. Germline CDR1 is SGHTA and CDR2 is FQGNSA. Germline trimming cut 1 base from V and 15 bases from J; bases unmatched to any gene: 12. Sorted T cells were CFSE-labeled and cultured four to five days with allogeneic regulatory or mature dendritic cells at 1:10. Naive CD45RA+ and memory CD45RO+ CD4+ or CD8+ T cells were FACS-sorted.

The chain links TRBV7-2 to TRBJ2-1; 16 bases agree with TRBD2. Material for sequencing was memory CD4+ T cells from blood cultured with regulatory dendritic cells. The subset denotes: CD45RO+ memory T cells. This clonotype was sampled from a human donor in good health. The CDR3 DNA is TGTGCCAGCAGCTTAGGCGTACAGGGGACTAGCGGGGGGGCCGCGTTCTTC. The encoded protein is CASSLGVQGTSGGAAFF. The full variable domain, completed using reference TRBV7-2 and TRBJ2-1, is GAGVSQSPSNKVTEKGKDVELRCDPISGHTALYWYRQSLGQGLEFLIYFQGNSAPDKSGLPSDRFSAERTGGSVSTLTIQRTQQEDSAVYLCASSLGVQGTSGGAAFFGPGTRLTVL.